This T cell receptor beta chain originates from a study of T cell responses to AZD1222 COVID-19 vaccine. With 5 bases clipped from V and 3 bases from J, the junction kept 10 bases outside the gene matches. Germline values: CDR1 SGHTA, CDR2 FQGNSA. This CDR3 is built from 16 residues. Assay used: immunoSEQ multiplex PCR; TCRdb lists only in-frame clones, some missing. This sample yields about 130,000 clones, of which 80% to 95% are seen a single time; 0.85% to 1.3% belongs to the top ten. The TCR originated in an adult who received the AZD1222 COVID-19 vaccine. This sample comprised peripheral blood, obtained 28 days after the second AZD1222 dose. The chain is built from TRBV7-2 and TRBJ2-7, with 10 positions matching TRBD2. This CDR3 is CASSQGGASGGYEQYF. The CDR3 DNA reads TGTGCCAGCAGCCAGGGTGGGGCTAGCGGGGGCTACGAGCAGTACTTC.